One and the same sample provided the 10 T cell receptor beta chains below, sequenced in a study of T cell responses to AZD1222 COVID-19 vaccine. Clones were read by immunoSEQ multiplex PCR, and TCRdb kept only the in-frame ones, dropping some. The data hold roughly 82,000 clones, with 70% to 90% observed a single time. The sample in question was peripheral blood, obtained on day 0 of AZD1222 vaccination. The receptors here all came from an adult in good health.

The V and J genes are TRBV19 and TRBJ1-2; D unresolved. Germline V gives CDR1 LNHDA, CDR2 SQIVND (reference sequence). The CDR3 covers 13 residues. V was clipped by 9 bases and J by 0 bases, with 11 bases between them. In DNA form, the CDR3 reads TGTGCCAGAGTAACCTTAGCTAACTATGGCTACACCTTC. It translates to CARVTLANYGYTF.

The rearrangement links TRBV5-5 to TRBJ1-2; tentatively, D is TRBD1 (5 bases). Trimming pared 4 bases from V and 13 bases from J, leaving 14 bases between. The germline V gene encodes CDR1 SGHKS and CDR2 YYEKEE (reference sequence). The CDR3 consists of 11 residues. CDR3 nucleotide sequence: TGTGCCAGCAGCAAGACAGCCGCTTTCACCTTC. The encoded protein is CASSKTAAFTF.

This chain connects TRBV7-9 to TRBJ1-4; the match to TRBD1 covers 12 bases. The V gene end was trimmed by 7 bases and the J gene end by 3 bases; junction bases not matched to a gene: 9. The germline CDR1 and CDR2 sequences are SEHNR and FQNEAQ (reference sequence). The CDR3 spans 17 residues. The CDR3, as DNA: TGTGCCAGCACCCGGGGACAGGGGGCGCAGGCTAATGAAAAACTGTTTTTT. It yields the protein CASTRGQGAQANEKLFF. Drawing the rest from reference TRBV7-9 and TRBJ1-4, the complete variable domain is DTGVSQNPRHKITKRGQNVTFRCDPISEHNRLYWYRQTLGQGPEFLTYFQNEAQLEKSRLLSDRFSAERPKGSFSTLEIQRTEQGDSAMYLCASTRGQGAQANEKLFFGSGTQLSVL.

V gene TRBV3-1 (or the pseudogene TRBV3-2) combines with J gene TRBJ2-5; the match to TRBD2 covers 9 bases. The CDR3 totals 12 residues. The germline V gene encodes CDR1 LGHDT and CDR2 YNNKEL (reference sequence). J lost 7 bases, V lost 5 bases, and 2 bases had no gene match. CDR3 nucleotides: TGTGCCAGCAGCTTTAGCGGGGGGACCCAGTACTTC. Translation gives CASSFSGGTQYF.

The CDR3 sequence: CASSYGEQGRSEAFF. CDR3 sequence (DNA): TGTGCCAGCAGTTACGGGGAACAGGGGAGATCTGAAGCTTTCTTT. J is TRBJ1-1 and V is TRBV7-2; 7 nucleotides line up with TRBD1. Germline values: CDR1 SGHTA, CDR2 FQGNSA. J was trimmed by 6 bases and V by 6 bases; bases with no gene match: 13. There are 15 residues in the CDR3.

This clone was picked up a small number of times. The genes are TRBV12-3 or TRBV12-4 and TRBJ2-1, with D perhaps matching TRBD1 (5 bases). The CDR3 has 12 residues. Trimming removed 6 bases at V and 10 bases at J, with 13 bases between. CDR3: CASRWQGLEQFF. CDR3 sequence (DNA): TGTGCCAGCAGGTGGCAGGGCTTGGAGCAGTTCTTC.

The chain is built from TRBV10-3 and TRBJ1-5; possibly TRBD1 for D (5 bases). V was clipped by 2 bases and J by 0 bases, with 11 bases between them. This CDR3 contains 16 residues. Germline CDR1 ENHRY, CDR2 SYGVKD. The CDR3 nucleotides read TGTGCCATCAGTGAGGACAGCTCGTATAGCAATCAGCCCCAGCATTTT. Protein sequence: CAISEDSSYSNQPQHF.

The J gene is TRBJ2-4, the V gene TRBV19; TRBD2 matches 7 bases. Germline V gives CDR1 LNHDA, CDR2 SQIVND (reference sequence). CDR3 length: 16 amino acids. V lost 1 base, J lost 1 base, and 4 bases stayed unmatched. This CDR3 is CASSIGWGGAKNIQYF. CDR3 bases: TGTGCCAGTAGTATAGGATGGGGAGGGGCCAAAAACATTCAGTACTTC.

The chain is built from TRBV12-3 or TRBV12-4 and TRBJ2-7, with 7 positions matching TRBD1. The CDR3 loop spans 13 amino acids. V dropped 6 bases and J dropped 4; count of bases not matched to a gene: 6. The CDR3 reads CASSPGTAYEQYF. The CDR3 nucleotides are TGTGCCAGCAGCCCTGGGACAGCTTACGAGCAGTACTTC.

CDR3 amino acids: CASSLGLSDRPIYF. CDR3 DNA: TGTGCCAGCAGCTTGGGATTGTCGGACCGGCCCATATATTTT. The chain has TRBV5-5 and TRBJ1-3; no firm D call. The CDR3 consists of 14 residues. Germline assignment: CDR1 SGHKS and CDR2 YYEKEE (reference sequence). V was pared by 0 bases and J by 11 bases, with 15 bases between. Together with reference TRBV5-5 and TRBJ1-3, the CDR3 gives the full variable domain: DAGVTQSPTHLIKTRGQQVTLRCSPISGHKSVSWYQQVLGQGPQFIFQYYEKEERGRGNFPDRFSARQFPNYSSELNVNALLLGDSALYLCASSLGLSDRPIYFGEGSWLTVV.